This TCR beta chain was sequenced during a study of control samples from healthy donors and cancer patients (dated by TCRdb to 2020 to 2021). The CDR1 and CDR2 encoded by the germline V gene (reference sequence) are MNHEY and SMNVEV. Measured from the cysteine to the phenylalanine, the CDR3 is 18 residues long. The retained sequence is limited to the CDR3, 54 bases, with the frame set at the first base. Deletion took 9 bases off V and 8 bases off J, with a span of 32 bases between the germline ends. Concerning this clone: Its antigen is currently not known. No base quality information exists; no much larger clone differs at one position.

The library was prepared using the immunoSEQ multiplex PCR assay. As stored in TCRdb, this immuneACCESS dataset retains in-frame rearrangements with V and J assigned. A fraction of the clones does not appear; measured against another copy, unresolved V genes explain less than half of the discrepancy, and the remainder lacks a known reason. A total of some 120,000 clones appear in this sample, around 87% of them only once. Of the sample, 2.9% falls within the top ten clones. This receptor was obtained from a man aged 55 to 69 in good health. The sequence links TRBV27 to TRBJ2-1; the D call could be TRBD1 or TRBD2, with each sharing 6 bases. The material sequenced was blood. CDR3 loop: CASTQFNSWGASIDEQFF. In nucleotides, the sequence is TGTGCCAGTACGCAATTTAATAGTTGGGGGGCGTCTATAGATGAGCAGTTCTTC.